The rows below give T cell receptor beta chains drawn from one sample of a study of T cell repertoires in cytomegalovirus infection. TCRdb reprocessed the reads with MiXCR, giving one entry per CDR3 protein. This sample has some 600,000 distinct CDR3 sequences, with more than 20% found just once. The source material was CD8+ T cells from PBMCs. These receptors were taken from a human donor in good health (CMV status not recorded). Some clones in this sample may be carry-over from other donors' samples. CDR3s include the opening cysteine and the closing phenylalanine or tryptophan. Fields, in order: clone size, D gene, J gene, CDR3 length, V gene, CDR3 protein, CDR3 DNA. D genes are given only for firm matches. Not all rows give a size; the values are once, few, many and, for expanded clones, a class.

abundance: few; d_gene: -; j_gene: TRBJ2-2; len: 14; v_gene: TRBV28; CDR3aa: CACRDAANTGELFF; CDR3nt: TGTGCCTGTCGGGACGCCGCGAACACCGGGGAGCTGTTTTTT
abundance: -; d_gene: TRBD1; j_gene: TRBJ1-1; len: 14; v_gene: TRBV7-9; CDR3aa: CASSFDGTGAEAFF; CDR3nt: TGTGCCAGCAGCTTCGACGGGACAGGGGCTGAAGCTTTCTTT
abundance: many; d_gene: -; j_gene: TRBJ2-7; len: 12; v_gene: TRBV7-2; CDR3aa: CASSSRTYEQYF; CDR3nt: TGTGCCAGCAGCTCCCGGACCTACGAGCAGTACTTC
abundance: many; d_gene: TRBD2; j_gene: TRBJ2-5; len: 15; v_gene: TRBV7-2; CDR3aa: CASSLEGLDQETQYF; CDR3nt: TGTGCCAGCAGCTTAGAAGGACTAGACCAAGAGACCCAGTACTTC
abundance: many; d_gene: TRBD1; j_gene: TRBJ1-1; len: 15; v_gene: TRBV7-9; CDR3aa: CASSGGQLQNTEAFF; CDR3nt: TGTGCCAGCAGCGGGGGACAGCTCCAGAACACTGAAGCTTTCTTT
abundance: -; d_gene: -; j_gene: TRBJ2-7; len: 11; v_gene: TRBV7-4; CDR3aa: CASSLVGDQYF; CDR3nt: TGTGCCAGCAGCTTGGTCGGGGACCAGTACTTC
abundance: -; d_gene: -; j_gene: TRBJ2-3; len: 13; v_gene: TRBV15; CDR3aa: CATSRVDSDTQYF; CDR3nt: TGTGCCACCAGCAGAGTCGATTCTGATACGCAGTATTTT
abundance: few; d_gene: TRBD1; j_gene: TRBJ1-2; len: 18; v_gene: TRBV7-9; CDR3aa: CASSLAIRGRRKDYGYTF; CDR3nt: TGTGCCAGCAGCTTAGCGATAAGGGGGCGAAGGAAGGACTATGGCTACACCTTC
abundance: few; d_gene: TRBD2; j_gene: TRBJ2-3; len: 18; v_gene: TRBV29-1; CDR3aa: CSVGLAGGPLSSTDTQYF; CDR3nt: TGCAGCGTAGGACTAGCGGGGGGACCTTTATCTAGCACAGATACGCAGTATTTT
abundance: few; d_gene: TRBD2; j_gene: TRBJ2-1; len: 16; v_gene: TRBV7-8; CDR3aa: CASSSLAGGSYNEQFF; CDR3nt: TGTGCCAGCAGCTCTTTAGCGGGGGGCAGCTACAATGAGCAGTTCTTC
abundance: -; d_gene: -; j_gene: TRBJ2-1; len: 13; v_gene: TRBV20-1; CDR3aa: CSPNPGTDNEQFF; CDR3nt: TGCAGTCCGAACCCCGGGACGGACAATGAGCAGTTCTTC
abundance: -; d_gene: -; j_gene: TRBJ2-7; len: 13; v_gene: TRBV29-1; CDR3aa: CSVGSQSSYEQYF; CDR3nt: TGCAGCGTTGGGTCCCAGAGCTCCTACGAGCAGTACTTC
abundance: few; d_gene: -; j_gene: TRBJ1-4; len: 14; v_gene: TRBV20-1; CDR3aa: CSAIQAGVSEKLFF; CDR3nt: TGCAGTGCTATACAGGCCGGCGTCAGCGAAAAACTGTTTTTT
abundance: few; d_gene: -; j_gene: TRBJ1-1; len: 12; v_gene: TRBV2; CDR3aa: CGQRGLNTEAFF; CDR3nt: TGTGGACAGAGAGGGCTGAACACTGAAGCTTTCTTT
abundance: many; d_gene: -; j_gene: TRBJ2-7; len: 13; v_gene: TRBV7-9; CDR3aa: CASRDSASYEQYF; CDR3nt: TGTGCCAGCAGGGACAGTGCCTCCTACGAGCAGTACTTC
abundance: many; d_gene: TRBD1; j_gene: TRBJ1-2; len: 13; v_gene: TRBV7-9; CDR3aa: CASSGDSPYGYTF; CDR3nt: TGTGCCAGCAGCGGGGACAGTCCCTATGGCTACACCTTC
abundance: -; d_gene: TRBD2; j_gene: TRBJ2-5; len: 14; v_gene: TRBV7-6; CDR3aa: CASSFGGEQETQYF; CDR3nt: TGTGCCAGCAGCTTTGGGGGGGAACAAGAGACCCAGTACTTC
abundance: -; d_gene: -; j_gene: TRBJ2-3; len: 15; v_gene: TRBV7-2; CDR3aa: CASSPWRSKTDTQYF; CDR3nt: TGTGCCAGCAGCCCCTGGAGGAGTAAGACAGATACGCAGTATTTT
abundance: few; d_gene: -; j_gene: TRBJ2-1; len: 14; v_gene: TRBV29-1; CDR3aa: CSVETALLRYEQFF; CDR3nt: TGCAGCGTTGAAACGGCCCTTCTGCGGTATGAGCAGTTCTTC
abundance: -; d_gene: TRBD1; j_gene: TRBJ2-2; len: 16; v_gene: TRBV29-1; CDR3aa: CSVHYLGQGNTGELFF; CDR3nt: TGCAGCGTTCATTATCTGGGACAGGGAAACACCGGGGAGCTGTTTTTT
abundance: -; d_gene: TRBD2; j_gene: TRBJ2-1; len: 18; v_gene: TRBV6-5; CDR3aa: CASTRTSLNLISYNEQFF; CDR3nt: TGTGCCAGCACTAGGACTAGTCTCAACCTTATCTCCTACAATGAGCAGTTCTTC
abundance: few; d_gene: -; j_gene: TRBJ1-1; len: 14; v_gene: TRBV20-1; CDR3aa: CSARQGLVSTEAFF; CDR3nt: TGCAGTGCTAGACAGGGGCTGGTTAGTACTGAAGCTTTCTTT
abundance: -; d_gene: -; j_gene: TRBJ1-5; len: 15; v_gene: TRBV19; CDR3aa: CASSIQDSRNQPQHF; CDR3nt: TGTGCCAGTAGTATACAGGACAGCAGAAATCAGCCCCAGCATTTT
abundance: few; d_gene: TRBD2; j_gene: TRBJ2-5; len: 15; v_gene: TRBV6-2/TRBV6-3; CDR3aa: CASSSLTSFQETQYF; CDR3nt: TGTGCCAGCAGCTCCTTGACTAGCTTTCAAGAGACCCAGTACTTC
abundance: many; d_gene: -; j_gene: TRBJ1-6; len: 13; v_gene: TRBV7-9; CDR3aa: CASSLGGLSPLHF; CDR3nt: TGTGCCAGCAGCTTAGGGGGATTGTCACCCCTCCACTTT
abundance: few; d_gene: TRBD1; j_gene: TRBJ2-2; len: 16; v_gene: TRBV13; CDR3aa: CATLHLGQTNTGELFF; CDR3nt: TGTGCCACCCTCCACCTGGGACAGACGAACACCGGGGAGCTGTTTTTT
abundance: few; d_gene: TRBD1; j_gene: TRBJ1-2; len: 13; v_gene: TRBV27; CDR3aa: CASGTANNYGYTF; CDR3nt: TGTGCCAGCGGGACAGCTAATAACTATGGCTACACCTTC
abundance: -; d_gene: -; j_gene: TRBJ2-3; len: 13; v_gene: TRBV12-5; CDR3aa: CASGLGSTDTQYF; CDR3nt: TGTGCTAGTGGTTTAGGCAGCACAGATACGCAGTATTTT
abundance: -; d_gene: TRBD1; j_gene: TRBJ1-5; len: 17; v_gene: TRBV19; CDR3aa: CASSNQRGTENNQPQHF; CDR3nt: TGTGCCAGTAGTAACCAGAGGGGGACAGAGAACAATCAGCCCCAGCATTTT
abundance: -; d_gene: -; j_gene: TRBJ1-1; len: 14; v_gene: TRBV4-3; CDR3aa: CASSQGKGRTEAFF; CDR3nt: TGCGCCAGCAGCCAAGGGAAGGGGCGAACTGAAGCTTTCTTT
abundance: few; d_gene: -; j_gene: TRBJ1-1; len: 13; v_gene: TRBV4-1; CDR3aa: CASSQDAARDAFF; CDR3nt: TGCGCCAGCAGCCAAGATGCAGCTAGGGATGCTTTCTTT
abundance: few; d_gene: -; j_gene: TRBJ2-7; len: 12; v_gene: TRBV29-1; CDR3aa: CSVEAGFDEQYF; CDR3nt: TGCAGCGTTGAGGCAGGATTCGACGAGCAGTACTTC
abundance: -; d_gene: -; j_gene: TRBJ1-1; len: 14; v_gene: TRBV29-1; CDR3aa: CSVGGGRGSTEAFF; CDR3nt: TGCAGCGTTGGGGGGGGTCGAGGGAGCACTGAAGCTTTCTTT
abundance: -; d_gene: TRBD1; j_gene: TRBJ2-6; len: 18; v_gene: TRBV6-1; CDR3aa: CASSERDRAYSGANVLTF; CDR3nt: TGTGCCAGCAGTGAACGTGACAGGGCTTACTCTGGGGCCAACGTCCTGACTTTC
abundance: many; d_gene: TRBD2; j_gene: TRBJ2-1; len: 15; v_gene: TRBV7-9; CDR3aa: CASSPRLAGDNEQFF; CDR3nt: TGTGCCAGCAGCCCTAGACTAGCGGGGGACAATGAGCAGTTCTTC
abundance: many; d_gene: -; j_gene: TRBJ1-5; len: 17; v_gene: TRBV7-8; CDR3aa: CASSPLRGGNLNQPQHF; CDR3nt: TGTGCCAGCAGCCCTCTAAGAGGCGGGAATTTAAATCAGCCCCAGCATTTT
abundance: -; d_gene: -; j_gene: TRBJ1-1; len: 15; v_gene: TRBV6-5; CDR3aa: CASNPTGIGNTEAFF; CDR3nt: TGTGCCAGCAACCCAACAGGGATTGGGAACACTGAAGCTTTCTTT
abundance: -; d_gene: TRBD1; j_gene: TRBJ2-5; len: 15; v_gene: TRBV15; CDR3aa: CATSSVDRKVETQYF; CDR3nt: TGTGCCACCAGCAGTGTGGACAGGAAGGTGGAGACCCAGTACTTC
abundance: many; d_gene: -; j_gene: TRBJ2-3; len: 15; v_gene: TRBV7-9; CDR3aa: CASSLRREWADTQYF; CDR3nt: TGTGCCAGCAGCTTAAGAAGAGAGTGGGCAGATACGCAGTATTTT
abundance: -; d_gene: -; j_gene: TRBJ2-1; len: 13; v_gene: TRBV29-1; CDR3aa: CSVTRVSYNEQFF; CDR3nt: TGCAGCGTTACGAGAGTCTCCTACAATGAGCAGTTCTTC
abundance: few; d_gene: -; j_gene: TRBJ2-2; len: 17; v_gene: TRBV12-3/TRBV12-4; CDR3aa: CASSQPLLAKNTGELFF; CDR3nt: TGTGCCAGCAGCCAACCACTTCTAGCGAAGAACACCGGGGAGCTGTTTTTT
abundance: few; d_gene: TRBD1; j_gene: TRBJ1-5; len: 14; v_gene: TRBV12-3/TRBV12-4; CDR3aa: CASNPGQINQPQHF; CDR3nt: TGTGCCAGCAACCCGGGACAGATCAATCAGCCCCAGCATTTT
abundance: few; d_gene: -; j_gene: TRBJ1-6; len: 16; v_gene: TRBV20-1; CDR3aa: CSPSTLAVTLKSPLHF; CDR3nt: TGCAGTCCGTCAACCCTGGCTGTTACTCTTAAATCACCCCTCCACTTT
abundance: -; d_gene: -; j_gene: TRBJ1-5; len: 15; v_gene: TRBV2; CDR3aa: CASSEAPGGNQPQHF; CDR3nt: TGTGCCAGCAGTGAAGCCCCAGGGGGCAATCAGCCCCAGCATTTT
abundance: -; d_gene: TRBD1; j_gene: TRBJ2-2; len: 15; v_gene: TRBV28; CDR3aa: CASSLWDRETGELFF; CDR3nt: TGTGCCAGCAGTCTTTGGGACAGGGAAACCGGGGAGCTGTTTTTT
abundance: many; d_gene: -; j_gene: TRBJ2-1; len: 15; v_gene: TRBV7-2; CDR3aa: CASSPVGDSYNEQFF; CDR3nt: TGTGCCAGCAGCCCAGTAGGGGATTCCTACAATGAGCAGTTCTTC
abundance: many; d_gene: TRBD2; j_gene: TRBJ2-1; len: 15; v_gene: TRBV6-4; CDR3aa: CASSWTSASYNEQFF; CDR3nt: TGTGCCAGCAGTTGGACTAGCGCAAGCTACAATGAGCAGTTCTTC
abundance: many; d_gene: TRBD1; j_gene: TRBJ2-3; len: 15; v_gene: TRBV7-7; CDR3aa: CASSPGTGGTDTQYF; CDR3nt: TGTGCTAGCAGCCCAGGGACAGGGGGCACAGATACGCAGTATTTT
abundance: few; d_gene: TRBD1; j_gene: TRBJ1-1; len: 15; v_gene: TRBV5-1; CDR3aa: CASSPHTGEVTEAFF; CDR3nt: TGCGCCAGCAGCCCTCATACAGGGGAGGTCACTGAAGCTTTCTTT
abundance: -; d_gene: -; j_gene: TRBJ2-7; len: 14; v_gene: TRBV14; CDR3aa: CASTSALPPYEQYF; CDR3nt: TGTGCCAGCACCTCGGCTCTCCCACCCTACGAGCAGTACTTC